This entry lists 22 T cell receptor beta chains sequenced from one sample in a study of T cell changes during pregnancy in multiple sclerosis. Sequencing used immunoSEQ multiplex PCR; TCRdb keeps in-frame clones, though not all of them. The repertoire has tens of thousands of clones, 91% of them found once; the top ten carry around 0.89%. Material: peripheral blood, obtained in the second trimester of pregnancy. These receptors came from a female donor with multiple sclerosis, enrolled in a pregnancy study.

This chain joins TRBV6-5 and TRBJ1-3; 11 bases line up with TRBD1. J lost 3 bases, V lost 5 bases, and 3 bases had no gene match. CDR1 and CDR2 from the germline V gene are MNHEY and SVGAGI. The CDR3 consists of 15 residues. The CDR3 here is CASSAGQGGGNTIYF. The CDR3 bases are TGTGCCAGCAGTGCGGGACAGGGGGGTGGAAACACCATATATTTT.

V is TRBV30 and J is TRBJ2-6, with D perhaps TRBD1 (6 bases). This CDR3 comprises 13 residues. Trimming took off 7 bases at V and 4 bases at J, with 11 bases between the two ends. Germline V gene sequence: CDR1 GTSNPN, CDR2 SVGIG (reference sequence). The CDR3 spells CALYRDGANVLTF. The CDR3 nucleotides read TGTGCCTTATACAGGGACGGGGCCAACGTCCTGACTTTC.

The J gene is TRBJ2-1, the V gene TRBV29-1; D call uncertain. Germline-derived CDR1 and CDR2 are SQVTM and ANQGSEA. CDR3 size: 11 residues. The V and J ends lost 4 bases and 4 bases respectively, with 5 bases between them. CDR3 sequence: CSVVEYNEQFF. The CDR3, as DNA: TGCAGCGTTGTCGAGTACAATGAGCAGTTCTTC.

This clone was seen once. This rearrangement joins TRBV19 to TRBJ1-6, with 10 bases that match TRBD1. The CDR3 consists of 14 residues. With 10 bases clipped from V and 10 bases from J, the junction kept 10 bases outside the gene matches. Germline-derived CDR1 and CDR2 are LNHDA and SQIVND (reference sequence). The CDR3 DNA sequence: TGTGCCACCTGGATTGGACAGGGGGAATCACCCCTCCACTTT. This sequence encodes CATWIGQGESPLHF. Based on the CDR3 plus reference TRBV19 and TRBJ1-6, the full variable domain is DGGITQSPKYLFRKEGQNVTLSCEQNLNHDAMYWYRQDPGQGLRLIYYSQIVNDFQKGDIAEGYSVSREKKESFPLTVTSAQKNPTAFYLCATWIGQGESPLHFGNGTRLTVT.

This rearrangement joins TRBV7-6 to TRBJ2-3, with 7 bases that match TRBD2. Germline trimming cut 4 bases from V and 3 bases from J; bases unmatched to any gene: 7. This CDR3 has 15 amino acids. From germline, CDR1 is SGHVS and CDR2 FNYEAQ. CDR3 in DNA: TGTGCCAGCAGCTCCACGGGGGGTGGGACAGATACGCAGTATTTT. This encodes CASSSTGGGTDTQYF.

The chain uses TRBV7-2 and TRBJ1-5; TRBD1 aligns across 9 bases. This CDR3 comprises 16 residues. Germline CDR1 SGHTA, CDR2 FQGNSA. The junction had 11 bases not matched to a gene; V was cut back by 5 bases and J by 6 bases. CDR3 sequence: CASSPGTGKISQPQHF. The CDR3 nucleotides are TGTGCCAGCAGCCCCGGGACAGGGAAAATTAGTCAGCCCCAGCATTTT. The entire variable domain, with the rest obtained from reference TRBV7-2 and TRBJ1-5, is as follows: GAGVSQSPSNKVTEKGKDVELRCDPISGHTALYWYRQSLGQGLEFLIYFQGNSAPDKSGLPSDRFSAERTGGSVSTLTIQRTQQEDSAVYLCASSPGTGKISQPQHFGDGTRLSIL.

The chain is built from TRBV20-1 and TRBJ2-7, with D unclear. V lost 6 bases and J 5 bases, leaving 11 bases between the germline ends. CDR1 and CDR2 (germline): DFQATT, SNEGSKA (reference sequence). The CDR3 has 11 amino acids. The CDR3 here is CSATPQDEQYF. Written as DNA, the CDR3 is TGCAGTGCCACTCCCCAGGACGAGCAGTACTTC.

This chain connects TRBV29-1 to TRBJ1-1, with TRBD1 matching 7 bases. V was clipped by 7 bases and J by 5 bases; unmatched bases: 10. The CDR3 sequence is 13 residues long. Germline V gives CDR1 SQVTM, CDR2 ANQGSEA. The CDR3 bases are TGCAGCGCCTCAGGGGGAGATAGAACTGAAGCTTTCTTT. Translating it yields CSASGGDRTEAFF.

The chain carries TRBV19 and TRBJ2-2; TRBD1 aligns across 7 bases. The junction had 13 bases not matched to a gene; V was cut back by 6 bases and J by 0 bases. From germline, CDR1 is LNHDA and CDR2 SQIVND (reference sequence). The CDR3 is 18 amino acids. CDR3 nucleotides: TGTGCCAGTAGCCACCTTGGTTCGGGGACAGCGAACACCGGGGAGCTGTTTTTT. Protein sequence: CASSHLGSGTANTGELFF.

This clone was observed a few times. The J gene is TRBJ1-6, the V gene TRBV28; 11 bases fit TRBD1. Germline loops: CDR1 MDHEN, CDR2 SYDVKM. The CDR3 runs to 15 residues. The ends lost 5 bases at V and 9 bases at J; junction bases unmatched: 6. The CDR3 bases are TGTGCCAGCAGTACACCGGGACAGGGGGGTTCACCCCTCCACTTT. This gives the protein CASSTPGQGGSPLHF.

The chain recombines TRBV11-2 with TRBJ1-1, with D possibly TRBD1 on 5 matching bases. With 2 bases removed from V and 1 base from J, the gap between germline ends came to 14 bases. Germline CDR1 SGHAT, CDR2 FQNNGV. This CDR3 has 16 amino acids. This CDR3 reads CASSLQPLDRNTEAFF. The CDR3 nucleotides read TGTGCCAGCAGCTTACAACCCCTTGACAGGAACACTGAAGCTTTCTTT.

This chain links TRBV7-6 with TRBJ2-3; 9 bases are a match to TRBD2. This CDR3 is built from 16 residues. Germline V gene data show CDR1 as SGHVS and CDR2 as FNYEAQ. V trimming: 5 bases; J trimming: 0 bases; junction bases outside the gene matches: 6. CDR3 loop: CASSILAGSSTDTQYF. As DNA, the CDR3 is TGTGCCAGCAGCATCCTAGCGGGGTCTAGCACAGATACGCAGTATTTT.

The chain joins TRBV30 to TRBJ2-7; 10 nucleotides align to TRBD2. Germline CDR1 reads GTSNPN; CDR2 reads SVGIG (reference sequence). Trimming removed 0 bases from V and 6 bases from J; junction bases left unmatched: 5. This CDR3 is 14 amino acids long. The CDR3 DNA reads TGTGCCTGGAGTGTCGGAGCGGGGGGGCTCGAGCAGTACTTC. Translated, it gives CAWSVGAGGLEQYF.

This clone came up once. The V gene is TRBV6-1, the J gene TRBJ2-5, with a possible D match to TRBD2 (5 bases). The V gene's germline CDR1 is MNHNS and CDR2 SASEGT. Trimming removed 10 bases from V and 1 base from J, with 13 bases in between. CDR3 length equals 13 residues. CDR3 bases: TGTGCCACCCCCAGCGGTTTCCAAGAGACCCAGTACTTC. This gives the protein CATPSGFQETQYF.

This chain links TRBV7-3 with TRBJ2-3; D call uncertain. This CDR3 region has 15 residues. CDR1 is SGHTA, CDR2 FQGTGA, per germline. V was pared by 2 bases and J by 0 bases, with 9 bases between. The CDR3 reads CASSLVVSSTDTQYF. The CDR3 region has the DNA TGTGCCAGCAGCTTAGTCGTTTCTAGCACAGATACGCAGTATTTT.

This clone was counted between two and nine times. The chain joins TRBV15 to TRBJ1-6, with 9 bases aligning to TRBD1. Germline CDR1 reads LNHNV; CDR2 reads YYDKDF (reference sequence). V trimming: 3 bases; J trimming: 6 bases; junction bases outside the gene matches: 3. The CDR3 is made up of 15 amino acids. CDR3 protein: CATSRGDRANSPLHF. The CDR3 DNA reads as TGTGCCACCAGCAGGGGGGACAGGGCTAATTCACCCCTCCACTTT.

This rearrangement joins TRBV28 to TRBJ2-2, with 10 bases that match TRBD2. V was clipped by 7 bases and J by 2 bases; unmatched bases: 4. From germline, CDR1 is MDHEN and CDR2 SYDVKM. This CDR3 spans 15 amino acids. The CDR3 sequence is CASTRTSGNTGELFF. Here the CDR3 DNA reads TGTGCCAGCACTCGGACTAGCGGTAACACCGGGGAGCTGTTTTTT.

The chain uses TRBV10-3 and TRBJ2-5; D is uncertain. The CDR3 totals 11 residues. The ends were cut back, 6 bases at V and 4 bases at J, with 6 bases in the middle. Looked up from germline, CDR1 is ENHRY and CDR2 is SYGVKD. CDR3 sequence (DNA): TGTGCCATCAGCCCCGGAGAGACCCAGTACTTC. Protein product: CAISPGETQYF.

This chain links TRBV7-3 with TRBJ1-6, with TRBD1 matching 11 bases. CDR1 and CDR2 from the germline V gene are SGHTA and FQGTGA. V gave up 4 bases and J gave up 10 bases; unmatched junction bases: 6. The CDR3 extends over 15 amino acids. CDR3 sequence reads: CASSSDRGQGSPLHF. CDR3 bases: TGTGCCAGCAGCTCGGACAGGGGGCAGGGGTCACCCCTCCACTTT.

The V and J genes are TRBV11-2 and TRBJ1-3, with D maybe TRBD1 (5 bases). The germline V gene encodes CDR1 SGHAT and CDR2 FQNNGV. V lost 5 bases, J lost 6 bases, and 11 bases lay in between. The CDR3 runs 13 residues. The CDR3 protein is CASSPRALNTIYF. The CDR3 region has the DNA TGTGCCAGCAGCCCCAGGGCCTTAAACACCATATATTTT.

This rearrangement joins TRBV18 to TRBJ1-1, with TRBD1 matching 9 bases. With 4 bases clipped from V and 7 bases from J, the junction kept 7 bases outside the gene matches. This CDR3 is 14 amino acids long. CDR1 is KGHSH, CDR2 LQKENI, per germline. CDR3 nucleotides: TGTGCCAGCTCACGGCCGGGACAGGGCCTTGAAGCTTTCTTT. Residues: CASSRPGQGLEAFF.

This clone is a singleton in its sample. V usage is TRBV4-3 and J usage is TRBJ2-7, with 9 bases fitting TRBD1. CDR1 is LGHNA and CDR2 is YSLEER in the germline V gene. The CDR3 covers 15 residues. J lost 6 bases, V lost 0 bases, and 6 bases had no gene match. DNA for the CDR3: TGCGCCAGCAGCCAAGATGAGAGACAGGGGGGCGAGCAGTACTTC. Translation: CASSQDERQGGEQYF.